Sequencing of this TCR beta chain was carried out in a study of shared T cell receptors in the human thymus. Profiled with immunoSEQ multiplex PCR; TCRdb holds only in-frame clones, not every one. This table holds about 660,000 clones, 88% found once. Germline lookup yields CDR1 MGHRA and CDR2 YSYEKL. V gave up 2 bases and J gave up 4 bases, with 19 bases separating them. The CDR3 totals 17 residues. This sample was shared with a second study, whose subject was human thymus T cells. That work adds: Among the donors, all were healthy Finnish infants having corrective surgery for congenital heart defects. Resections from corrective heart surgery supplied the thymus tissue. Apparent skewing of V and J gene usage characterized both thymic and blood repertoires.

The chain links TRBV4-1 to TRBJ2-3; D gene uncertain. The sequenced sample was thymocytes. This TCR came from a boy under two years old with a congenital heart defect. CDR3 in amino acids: CASSQPSGSYAADTQYF. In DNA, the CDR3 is TGCGCCAGCAGCCAACCGTCGGGTAGTTATGCTGCAGATACGCAGTATTTT.